These 2 T cell receptor beta chains were all obtained from the same sample, sequenced in a study of T cell responses to AZD1222 COVID-19 vaccine. Assay used: immunoSEQ multiplex PCR; TCRdb lists only in-frame clones, some missing. In the table there are more than 80,000 clones, around 86% of which are singletons. The source was peripheral blood, collected on day 0 of AZD1222 vaccination. These receptors all stem from an adult in good health.

J is TRBJ1-5 and V is TRBV19; D is unresolved. Trimming removed 1 base at V and 9 bases at J, with 10 bases between. The germline CDR1 and CDR2 sequences are LNHDA and SQIVND (reference sequence). The CDR3 totals 13 residues. The chain's CDR3 is CASSIGQAGPQHF. Here the CDR3 DNA reads TGTGCCAGTAGTATAGGGCAGGCCGGGCCCCAGCATTTT.

The chain joins TRBV3-1 (or the pseudogene TRBV3-2) to TRBJ1-6, with a tentative D call TRBD1 (6 bases). Germline-derived CDR1 and CDR2 are LGHDT and YNNKEL (reference sequence). V was clipped by 2 bases and J by 10 bases, with 12 bases between them. This CDR3 spans 14 amino acids. This CDR3 is CASSQNLQGSPLHF. The CDR3 DNA sequence: TGTGCCAGCAGCCAAAATTTACAGGGCTCACCCCTCCACTTT.